These 19 T cell receptor beta chains originate from one sample sequenced in a study of blood T cell repertoires in COVID-19 (dated by TCRdb to between 2020 and 2021). Libraries were made using the immunoSEQ multiplex PCR assay. TCRdb stores this immuneACCESS table with in-frame sequences only. Part of the clones is absent; in the studies checked, under half of the shortfall reflects unresolved V genes, and no reason is known for the rest. The sample table records 250,000 to 400,000 clones; 85% of these occur just once. Clones ranked in the top ten supply around 1.9% of the sample. The sample comprised PBMCs or T cells enriched from blood (not recorded which). These receptors were collected from a woman in her 30s who had been exposed to COVID-19.

This clone was seen a few times. The chain uses TRBV28 and TRBJ1-2; tentatively, D is TRBD1 (6 bases). This CDR3 has 20 amino acids. The germline V gene has CDR1 MDHEN and CDR2 SYDVKM. V dropped 3 bases and J dropped 3 bases, with 29 bases sitting between them. The CDR3 nucleotides read TGTGCCAGCAGTTTCCCTCACACCCGGGACACTAAGGAGGTATACTATGGCTACACCTTC. Its translation: CASSFPHTRDTKEVYYGYTF.

This chain connects TRBV6-2 or TRBV6-3 to TRBJ2-7; D not resolved. Germline values: CDR1 MNHEY, CDR2 SVGEGT. V lost 4 bases to trimming and J lost 6 bases, with 13 bases between them. This CDR3 has 13 amino acids. CDR3 in DNA: TGTGCCAGCAGTTTTCCTAGATCCGGCGAGCAGTACTTC. This encodes CASSFPRSGEQYF.

This chain connects TRBV13 to TRBJ2-7; possibly TRBD2 for D (5 bases). CDR3 length: 16 amino acids. Looked up from germline, CDR1 is PRHDT and CDR2 is FYEKMQ (reference sequence). V lost 5 bases, J lost 9 bases, and 26 bases lay in between. CDR3 in amino acids: CASSPPLRGFQPRQYF. Written as DNA, the CDR3 is TGTGCCAGCAGCCCACCCCTCCGGGGTTTCCAGCCACGGCAGTACTTC.

This clone has a single count. The chain employs TRBV6-5 and TRBJ2-1, with 10 bases lining up with TRBD2. With V trimmed by 5 bases and J by 12 bases, 13 bases remained unmatched. This CDR3 has 15 residues. From germline, CDR1 is MNHEY and CDR2 SVGAGI. The CDR3 protein is CASSRIAGGRRGQFF. The CDR3 DNA reads as TGTGCCAGCAGTCGCATAGCGGGGGGTCGAAGAGGGCAGTTCTTC.

The chain couples TRBV14 to TRBJ1-5, with D hard to call. This CDR3 comprises 13 residues. The V gene lost 4 bases and the J gene lost 5 bases, with 9 bases spanning the gap. From germline, CDR1 is SGHDN and CDR2 FVKESK. In DNA form, the CDR3 reads TGTGCCAGCAGCCGTACAGTCGATCAGCCCCAGCATTTT. This gives the protein CASSRTVDQPQHF.

The genes are TRBV9 and TRBJ2-2; TRBD1 aligns across 7 bases. The germline V gene has CDR1 SGDLS and CDR2 YYNGEE. The CDR3 has 16 amino acids. The V gene end was trimmed by 3 bases and the J gene end by 0 bases; junction bases not matched to a gene: 5. CDR3 coding DNA: TGTGCCAGCAGCGGGTGGGGACAGTCGAACACCGGGGAGCTGTTTTTT. This translates into CASSGWGQSNTGELFF.

The V call is TRBV19, the J call TRBJ1-3; 7 bases fit TRBD1. The CDR3 consists of 14 residues. The germline V gene has CDR1 LNHDA and CDR2 SQIVND (reference sequence). With V trimmed by 10 bases and J by 0 bases, 6 bases remained unmatched. CDR3 amino acids: CATRQGPSGNTIYF. CDR3 sequence (DNA): TGTGCCACGAGACAGGGCCCCTCTGGAAACACCATATATTTT.

The J gene is TRBJ1-3, the V gene TRBV14; D is ambiguous. Trimming took 1 base from V and 4 from J, leaving 14 bases between them. This CDR3 has 16 residues. Germline-derived CDR1 and CDR2 are SGHDN and FVKESK. The chain's CDR3 is CASSQVSGSLGNTIYF. CDR3 nucleotides: TGTGCCAGCAGCCAAGTTTCGGGTAGTCTGGGAAACACCATATATTTT.

V and J are TRBV30 and TRBJ2-1, with 8 bases identical to TRBD2. V was clipped by 1 base and J by 3 bases; unmatched bases: 5. This CDR3 has 15 residues. Germline CDR1 and CDR2: GTSNPN and SVGIG (reference sequence). The CDR3 DNA follows: TGTGCCTGGAGTGCTTGGAGCGGGGGCTACAATGAGCAGTTCTTC. Protein: CAWSAWSGGYNEQFF.

This chain uses TRBV11-2 with TRBJ2-1, with TRBD2 matching over 9 bases. The ends lost 0 bases at V and 5 bases at J; junction bases unmatched: 2. The CDR3 runs 15 residues. The germline CDR1 and CDR2 sequences are SGHAT and FQNNGV. The CDR3 reads CASSLDGTSHNEQFF. As DNA, the CDR3 is TGTGCCAGCAGCTTAGATGGGACTAGCCACAATGAGCAGTTCTTC.

This sequence joins TRBV5-1 and TRBJ2-5; TRBD1 matches at 8 bases. The ends lost 5 bases at V and 4 bases at J; junction bases unmatched: 4. The CDR3 totals 13 residues. CDR1 is SGHRS and CDR2 is YFSETQ in the germline V gene. DNA for the CDR3: TGCGCCAGCAGTCCACAGGGGGGAGAGACCCAGTACTTC. Residues: CASSPQGGETQYF.

This chain uses TRBV5-4 with TRBJ1-6; D call uncertain. The CDR3 is 16 residues long. The germline V and J ends were trimmed by 4 bases and 0 bases, with 11 bases remaining between them. CDR1 and CDR2 from the germline V gene are SGHNT and YYREEE (reference sequence). The CDR3 DNA follows: TGTGCCAGCAGCCCTACCCCGAGCTCCTATAATTCACCCCTCCACTTT. It encodes CASSPTPSSYNSPLHF.

V and J are TRBV21-1 and TRBJ2-3; the table gives TRBD1 as D, unverified against the DNA. TRBV21-1 constitutes a pseudogene. This CDR3 contains 14 residues. The CDR3 region is CASTKKGARDTQYF. The CDR3 coding sequence is TGTGCCAGCACCAAAAAGGGGGCGCGCGATACGCAGTATTTT.

This sequence joins TRBV6-5 and TRBJ1-2; 7 nucleotides agree with TRBD1. Trimming took 7 bases from V and 5 from J; bases not matched to a gene: 10. The CDR3 length is 14 residues. The germline CDR1 and CDR2 sequences are MNHEY and SVGAGI. CDR3 protein: CASTSSGGPYGYTF. CDR3 in DNA: TGTGCCAGCACATCCTCAGGGGGACCTTATGGCTACACCTTC.

This clone was found a few times. This chain joins TRBV30 and TRBJ1-5; the D gene is possibly TRBD1 (5 bases). This CDR3 spans 11 amino acids. Germline V CDR1 and CDR2: GTSNPN, SVGIG (reference sequence). Between the trimmed V and J ends, which lost 3 bases and 9 bases, there was a span of 9 bases. The CDR3 reads CAWRGGGPQHF. CDR3 nucleotide sequence: TGTGCCTGGAGAGGCGGGGGGCCCCAGCATTTT.

The chain links TRBV7-2 to TRBJ2-2, with 10 bases lining up with TRBD1. This CDR3 is 18 amino acids long. V shed 0 bases, J shed 6 bases, and the junction held 10 bases outside the gene matches. Germline lookup yields CDR1 SGHTA and CDR2 FQGNSA. CDR3: CASSLAAPTGGFAGELFF. The CDR3 DNA reads TGTGCCAGCAGCTTAGCAGCCCCGACAGGGGGCTTTGCCGGGGAGCTGTTTTTT.

This chain joins TRBV10-3 and TRBJ2-3; 9 bases align to TRBD2. The CDR3 is made up of 15 amino acids. The junction had 8 bases not matched to a gene; V was cut back by 6 bases and J by 4 bases. Germline V lookup: CDR1 ENHRY, CDR2 SYGVKD. The chain's CDR3 is CAIRDGTSRPDTQYF. The CDR3 DNA is TGTGCCATCAGGGATGGGACTAGCCGTCCAGATACGCAGTATTTT.

The V call is TRBV10-3, the J call TRBJ2-1; TRBD1 matches at 8 bases. V was clipped by 3 bases and J by 5 bases; unmatched bases: 3. The germline V gene encodes CDR1 ENHRY and CDR2 SYGVKD. The CDR3 is made up of 14 amino acids. The CDR3 DNA reads as TGTGCCATCAGTGACAGGGGGCCTGACAATGAGCAGTTCTTC. Its protein product is CAISDRGPDNEQFF.

A single count supports this clone. The chain recombines TRBV30 with TRBJ1-5, with TRBD1 as a possible D gene (6 bases). The V and J ends lost 5 bases and 6 bases respectively, with 20 bases between them. This CDR3 contains 15 residues. Germline V CDR1 and CDR2: GTSNPN, SVGIG (reference sequence). Written as DNA, the CDR3 is TGTGCCTGGGGCACCGGACAGAGTCCCAGTCAGCCCCAGCATTTT. As protein: CAWGTGQSPSQPQHF.